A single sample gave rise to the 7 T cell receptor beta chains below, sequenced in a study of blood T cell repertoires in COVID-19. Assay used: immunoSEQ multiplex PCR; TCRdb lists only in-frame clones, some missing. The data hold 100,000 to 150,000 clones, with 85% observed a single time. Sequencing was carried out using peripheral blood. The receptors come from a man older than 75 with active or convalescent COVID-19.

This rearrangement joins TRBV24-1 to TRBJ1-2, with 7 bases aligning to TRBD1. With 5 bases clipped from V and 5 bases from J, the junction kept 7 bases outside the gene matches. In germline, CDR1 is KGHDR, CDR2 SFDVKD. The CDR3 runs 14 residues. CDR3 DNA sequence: TGTGCCACCAGTGGTACAGGGGAAGAATATGGCTACACCTTC. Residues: CATSGTGEEYGYTF.

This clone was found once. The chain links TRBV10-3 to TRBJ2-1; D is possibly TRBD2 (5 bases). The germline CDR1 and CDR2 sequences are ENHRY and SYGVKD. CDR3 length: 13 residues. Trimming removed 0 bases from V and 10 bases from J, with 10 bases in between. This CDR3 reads CAISESGSGEQFF. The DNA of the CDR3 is TGTGCCATCAGTGAGTCGGGGTCGGGAGAGCAGTTCTTC.

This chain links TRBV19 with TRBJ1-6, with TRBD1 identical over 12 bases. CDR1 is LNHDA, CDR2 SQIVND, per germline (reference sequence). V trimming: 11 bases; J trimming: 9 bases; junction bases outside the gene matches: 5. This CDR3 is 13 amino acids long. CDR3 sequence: CAGGQGASSPLHF. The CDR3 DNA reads TGTGCCGGGGGACAGGGGGCGAGTTCACCCCTCCACTTT.

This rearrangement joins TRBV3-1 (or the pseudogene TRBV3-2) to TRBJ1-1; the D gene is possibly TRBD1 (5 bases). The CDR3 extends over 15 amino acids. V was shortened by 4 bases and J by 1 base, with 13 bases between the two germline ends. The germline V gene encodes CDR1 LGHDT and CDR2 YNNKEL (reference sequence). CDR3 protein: CASSRVNTGNTEAFF. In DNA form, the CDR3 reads TGTGCCAGCAGCCGAGTGAACACAGGGAACACTGAAGCTTTCTTT.

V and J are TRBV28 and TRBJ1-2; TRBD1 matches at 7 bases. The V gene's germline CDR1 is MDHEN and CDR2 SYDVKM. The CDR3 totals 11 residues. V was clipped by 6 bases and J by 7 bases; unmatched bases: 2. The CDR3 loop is CASRGQFGYTF. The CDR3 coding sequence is TGTGCCAGCAGGGGACAGTTTGGCTACACCTTC.

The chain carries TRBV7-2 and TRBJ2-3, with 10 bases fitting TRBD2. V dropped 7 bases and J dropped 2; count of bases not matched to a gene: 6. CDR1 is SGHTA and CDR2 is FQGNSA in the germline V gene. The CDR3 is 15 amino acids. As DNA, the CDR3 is TGTGCCAGCACCGCACTAGCGGGGATCACAGATACGCAGTATTTT. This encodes CASTALAGITDTQYF.

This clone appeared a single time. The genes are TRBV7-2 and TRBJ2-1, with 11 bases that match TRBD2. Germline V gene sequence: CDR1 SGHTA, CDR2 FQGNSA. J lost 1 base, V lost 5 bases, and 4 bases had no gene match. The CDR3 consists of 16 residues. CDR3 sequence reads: CASSIIAGGSYNEQFF. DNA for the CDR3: TGTGCCAGCAGCATAATAGCGGGAGGGTCCTACAATGAGCAGTTCTTC.